Included here is one T cell receptor beta chain sequence, with context. Its target is not known. In the PCR, 60 Vbeta and 13 Jbeta primers were used. TCRdb keeps only in-frame clones here, not all; method: immunoSEQ multiplex PCR. The sample has 150,000 to 200,000 clones, 80% to 85% seen once. The sample belongs to a study of cytomegalovirus exposure and HLA in healthy donors. V was pared by 6 bases and J by 6 bases, with 14 bases between. The germline V gene has CDR1 MDHEN and CDR2 SYDVKM. The CDR3 consists of 14 residues. Study outcomes and limitations: V- and J-gene trimming of TCR beta was linked (in a later analysis) to a missense DCLRE1C variant. Several V segments, TRBV6-2 and TRBV6-3 among them, could not be told apart and were dropped. It was reported in a later analysis that an Asian-associated ancestry cluster showed fewer N-insertions than the approximately 670-donor mean.

V and J are TRBV28 and TRBJ1-4, with D unresolved. The source material was PBMCs. The origin of this receptor is a man in his late teens or twenties in good health and CMV-seronegative. The CDR3 here is CASSRDTVYEKLFF. The CDR3 coding sequence is TGTGCCAGCAGCCGAGACACAGTTTATGAAAAACTGTTTTTT. Drawing the rest from reference TRBV28 and TRBJ1-4, the complete variable domain is DVKVTQSSRYLVKRTGEKVFLECVQDMDHENMFWYRQDPGLGLRLIYFSYDVKMKEKGDIPEGYSVSREKKERFSLILESASTNQTSMYLCASSRDTVYEKLFFGSGTQLSVL.